The 7 T cell receptor beta chains given below trace back to one sample, sequenced in a study of cytomegalovirus exposure and HLA in healthy donors. The PCR had 60 Vbeta and 13 Jbeta primers. The assay was immunoSEQ multiplex PCR, and TCRdb's table has in-frame clones only and misses some. The table shows over 100,000 clones, with around 61% occurring only once. Source material: PBMCs. These TCRs come from a woman aged 25 to 39 in good health and CMV-seronegative.

This chain uses TRBV5-1 with TRBJ2-7, with 7 bases that match TRBD2. The CDR3 is made up of 13 amino acids. Germline V gene lookup returns CDR1 SGHRS and CDR2 YFSETQ. Trimming at V came to 2 bases and at J to 7 bases, leaving 6 bases not matched to a gene. Here the CDR3 reads CASSFGTTREQYF. CDR3 nucleotides: TGCGCCAGCAGCTTTGGGACTACGAGGGAGCAGTACTTC.

V is TRBV6-5 and J is TRBJ1-2; TRBD1 agrees at 7 bases. Germline V gives CDR1 MNHEY, CDR2 SVGAGI. J lost 6 bases, V lost 2 bases, and 9 bases had no gene match. This CDR3 has 15 residues. CDR3 loop: CASSYLTGAGNGYTF. Here the CDR3 DNA reads TGTGCCAGCAGTTACCTTACAGGGGCTGGAAATGGCTACACCTTC.

This clone was detected once. The chain has TRBV30 and TRBJ2-7; the match to TRBD1 covers 9 bases. Looked up from germline, CDR1 is GTSNPN and CDR2 is SVGIG (reference sequence). This CDR3 region has 14 residues. The junction had 6 bases not matched to a gene; V was cut back by 5 bases and J by 1 base. CDR3 coding DNA: TGTGCCTGGTCCACCGGGACAGGGTCCTACGAGCAGTACTTC. Its translation: CAWSTGTGSYEQYF.

The V gene is TRBV5-6, the J gene TRBJ2-5, with TRBD2 as a possible D gene (5 bases). The germline gives CDR1 SGHDT, CDR2 YYEEEE. V lost 6 bases and J 2 bases, leaving 17 bases between the germline ends. The CDR3 runs 15 residues. CDR3 coding DNA: TGTGCCAGCACCCTAGCACCTAGCTTGCAAGAGACCCAGTACTTC. Its translation: CASTLAPSLQETQYF.

CDR3 protein: CASSRGEAGGETQYF. Here the CDR3 DNA reads TGCGCCAGCAGCCGGGGAGAGGCGGGAGGGGAGACCCAGTACTTC. The chain carries TRBV5-1 and TRBJ2-5, with TRBD2 matching over 9 bases. This CDR3 contains 15 residues. CDR1 and CDR2 (germline): SGHRS, YFSETQ. The V gene end was trimmed by 4 bases and the J gene end by 5 bases; junction bases not matched to a gene: 9.

Here the CDR3 DNA reads TGCAGCGCCGCGGGCGACACCGGGGAGCTGTTTTTT. It translates to CSAAGDTGELFF. The J gene is TRBJ2-2, the V gene TRBV29-1; D perhaps matches TRBD2 (5 bases). This CDR3 is 12 amino acids long. Deletions cut 7 bases from V and 3 bases from J, with 9 bases between. Germline loops: CDR1 SQVTM, CDR2 ANQGSEA.

V is TRBV6-6 and J is TRBJ2-1; 9 bases are shared with TRBD2. V lost 5 bases and J lost 4; bases outside the gene matches: 9. Germline CDR1 MNHNY, CDR2 SVGAGI (reference sequence). This CDR3 is 16 amino acids long. The CDR3 coding sequence is TGTGCCAGCAGTCCCAATAGCGGGGGAGTTTACAATGAGCAGTTCTTC. Amino acid sequence: CASSPNSGGVYNEQFF.